This TCR beta chain was sequenced for a study of T cell responses to AZD1222 COVID-19 vaccine. Overall study context: Combined were second doses at about 4 or about 12 weeks.

The assay was immunoSEQ multiplex PCR, and TCRdb's table has in-frame clones only and misses some. The sample has some 150,000 clones, 70% to 90% seen once. Findings of the study overall: Repertoires in all cases were sampled only once the peak T cell response had passed. Regions 160-218 and 743-854 dominated among vaccine-associated CD4 TCRs spanning spike. Targets within unmutated variant regions were reportedly found for nearly half of spike-specific TCRs.

V lost 5 bases, J lost 7 bases, and 4 bases lay in between. Germline values: CDR1 DFQATT, CDR2 SNEGSKA (reference sequence). The length of the CDR3 is 9 residues. This clone was seen just once. What it recognizes is unknown. The source is an adult in good health. Sequencing was performed on peripheral blood, taken on day 0 of AZD1222 vaccination. The rearrangement links TRBV20-1 to TRBJ2-3; D is undetermined. CDR3 loop: CSAPYTQYF. As DNA, the CDR3 is TGCAGTGCTCCATATACGCAGTATTTT.